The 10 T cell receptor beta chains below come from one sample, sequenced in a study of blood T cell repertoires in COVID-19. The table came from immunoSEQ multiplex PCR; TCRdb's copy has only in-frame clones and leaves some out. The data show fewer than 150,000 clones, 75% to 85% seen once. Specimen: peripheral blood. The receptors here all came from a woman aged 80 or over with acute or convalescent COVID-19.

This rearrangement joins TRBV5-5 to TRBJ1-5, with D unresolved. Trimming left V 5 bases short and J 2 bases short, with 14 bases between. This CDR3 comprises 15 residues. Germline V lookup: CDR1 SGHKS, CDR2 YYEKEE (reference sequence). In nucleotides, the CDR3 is TGTGCCAGCAGGCCGTACCTGTCGGGCAATCAGCCCCAGCATTTT. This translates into CASRPYLSGNQPQHF.

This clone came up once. This chain's CDR3 is CASSQDGWVISSGGALDTQYF. CDR3 sequence (DNA): TGCGCCAGCAGCCAAGATGGGTGGGTTATATCTAGCGGGGGGGCCTTAGATACGCAGTATTTT. The chain uses TRBV4-1 and TRBJ2-3, with 12 positions matching TRBD2. CDR3 length: 21 residues. After removal of 0 bases from V and 5 bases from J, the junction contained 18 bases not matched to a gene. In germline, CDR1 is MGHRA, CDR2 YSYEKL.

The CDR3 protein is CASSSTGFNSPLHF. The CDR3 nucleotides read TGTGCCAGCAGTTCCACAGGGTTTAATTCACCCCTCCACTTT. This chain uses TRBV27 with TRBJ1-6; D possibly corresponds to TRBD1 (6 bases). The V end was cut by 4 bases, the J end by 6 bases, with 10 bases between. CDR1 is MNHEY, CDR2 SMNVEV, per germline (reference sequence). CDR3 length: 14 amino acids.

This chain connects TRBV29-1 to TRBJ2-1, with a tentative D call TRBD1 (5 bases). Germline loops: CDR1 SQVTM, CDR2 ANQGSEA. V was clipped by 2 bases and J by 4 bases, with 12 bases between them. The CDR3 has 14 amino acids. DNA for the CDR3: TGCAGCGTTGAATCAATTGGACATTACAATGAGCAGTTCTTC. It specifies CSVESIGHYNEQFF.

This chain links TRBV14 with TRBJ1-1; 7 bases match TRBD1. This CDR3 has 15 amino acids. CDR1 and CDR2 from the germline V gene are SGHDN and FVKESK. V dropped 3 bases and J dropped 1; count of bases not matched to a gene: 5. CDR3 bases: TGTGCCAGCAGCCATGGCGACAGGGCGAACACTGAAGCTTTCTTT. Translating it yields CASSHGDRANTEAFF.

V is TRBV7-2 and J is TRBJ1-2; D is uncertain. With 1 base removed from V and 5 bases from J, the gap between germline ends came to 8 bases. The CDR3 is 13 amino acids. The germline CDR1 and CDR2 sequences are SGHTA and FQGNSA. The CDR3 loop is CASSLGNLYGYTF. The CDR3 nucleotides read TGTGCCAGCAGCTTAGGCAACCTATATGGCTACACCTTC.

Here the CDR3 reads CASSRTGATNEKLFF. The CDR3 coding sequence is TGTGCCAGCAGCCGGACAGGTGCGACTAATGAAAAACTGTTTTTT. This chain links TRBV4-2 with TRBJ1-4, with 7 bases fitting TRBD1. Germline V gene data show CDR1 as LGHNA and CDR2 as YNFKEQ. The CDR3 totals 15 residues. The ends lost 4 bases at V and 2 bases at J; junction bases unmatched: 4.

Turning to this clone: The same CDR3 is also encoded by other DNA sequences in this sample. CDR3 amino acids: CASSLDRGGYEQYF. As DNA, the CDR3 is TGTGCCAGCAGTCTCGACAGGGGTGGGTACGAGCAGTACTTC. V usage is TRBV28 and J usage is TRBJ2-7; TRBD1 aligns across 8 bases. CDR1 MDHEN and CDR2 SYDVKM come from the germline V gene. V was clipped by 5 bases and J by 4 bases; unmatched bases: 7. The CDR3 extends over 14 amino acids.

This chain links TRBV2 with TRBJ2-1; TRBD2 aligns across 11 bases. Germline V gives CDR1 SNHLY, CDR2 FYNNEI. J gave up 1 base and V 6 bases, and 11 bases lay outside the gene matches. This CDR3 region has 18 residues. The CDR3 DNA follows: TGTGCCAGCAGACGACTAGCGGGGCCGCCCGTGTCCTACAATGAGCAGTTCTTC. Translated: CASRRLAGPPVSYNEQFF.

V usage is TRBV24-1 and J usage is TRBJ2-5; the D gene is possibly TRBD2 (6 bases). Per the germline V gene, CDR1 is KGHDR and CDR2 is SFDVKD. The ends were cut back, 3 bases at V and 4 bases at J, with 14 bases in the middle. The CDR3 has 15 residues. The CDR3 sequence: CATSDPTGSGETQYF. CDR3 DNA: TGTGCCACCAGTGATCCGACCGGGAGTGGAGAGACCCAGTACTTC.